Sequencing of this T cell receptor (beta chain) was carried out in a study of cytomegalovirus exposure and HLA in healthy donors. Turning to the study itself: Early on, a data release was issued that held approximately 92 million unique TCRs from HLA-typed donors.

A multiplex PCR was run with 60 Vbeta primers and 13 Jbeta primers. The method was immunoSEQ multiplex PCR; TCRdb's version includes in-frame clones alone and lacks a portion of them. In total, the table holds roughly 110,000 clones. Germline CDR1 reads MNHEY; CDR2 reads SMNVEV (reference sequence). The CDR3 sequence is 15 residues long. The V segment lost 6 bases and the J segment 6 bases; nucleotides outside the gene matches: 7. The sample consisted of PBMCs. The chain links TRBV27 to TRBJ2-1; 11 nucleotides align to TRBD1. The TCR was taken from a middle-aged man in good health and CMV-seropositive. The CDR3: CASRNRDRGFNEQFF. CDR3 sequence (DNA): TGTGCCAGCAGGAACCGGGACAGGGGGTTCAATGAGCAGTTCTTC.